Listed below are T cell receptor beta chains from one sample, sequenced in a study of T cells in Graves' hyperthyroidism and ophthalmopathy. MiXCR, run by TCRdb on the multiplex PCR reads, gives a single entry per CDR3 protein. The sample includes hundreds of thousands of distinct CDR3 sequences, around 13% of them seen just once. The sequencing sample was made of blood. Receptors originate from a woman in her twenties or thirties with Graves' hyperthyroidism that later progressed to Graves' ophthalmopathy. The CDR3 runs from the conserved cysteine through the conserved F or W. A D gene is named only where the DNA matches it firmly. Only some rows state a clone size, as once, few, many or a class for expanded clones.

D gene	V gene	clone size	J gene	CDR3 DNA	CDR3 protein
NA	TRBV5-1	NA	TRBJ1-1	TGCGCCAGCAGCTTGATGGGACGGGACACTGAAGCTTTCTTT	CASSLMGRDTEAFF
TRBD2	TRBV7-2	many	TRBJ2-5	TGTGCCAGCAGCTCTAGCGGGAGGAACCAAGAGACCCAGTACTTC	CASSSSGRNQETQYF
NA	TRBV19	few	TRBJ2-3	TGTGCCTCTACGGAACCCTCTCGGGATACGCAGTATTTT	CASTEPSRDTQYF
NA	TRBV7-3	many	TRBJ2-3	TGTGCCAGCAGCTCGGACGGTGCTAGCACAGATACGCAGTATTTT	CASSSDGASTDTQYF
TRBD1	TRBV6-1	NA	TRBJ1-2	TGTGCAACAGGGGGGAATGGCTACACCTTC	CATGGNGYTF
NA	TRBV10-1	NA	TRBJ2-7	TGCGCCAGCAGTGAACGGACTACTGGCAGCGAGCAGTACTTC	CASSERTTGSEQYF
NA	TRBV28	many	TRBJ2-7	TGTGCCAGCGGGCGGGACCGCCTAGAGCAGTACTTC	CASGRDRLEQYF
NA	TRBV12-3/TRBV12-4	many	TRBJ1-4	TGTGCCAGCAGTTCGAACTGGCCTAATGAAAAACTGTTTTTT	CASSSNWPNEKLFF
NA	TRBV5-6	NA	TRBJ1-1	TGTGCCAGCAGCTTGAAGGGAGGGCCTGAAGCTTTCTTT	CASSLKGGPEAFF
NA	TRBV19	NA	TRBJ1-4	TGTGCCACTGAGGACGGAATTGGAAAACTGTTTTTT	CATEDGIGKLFF
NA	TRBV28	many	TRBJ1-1	TGTGCCAGCAGTTTAAGGCAGGGGAGGACTGAAGCTTTCTTT	CASSLRQGRTEAFF
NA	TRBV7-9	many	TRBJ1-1	TGTGCCAGCAGGCCGACGTTTGGCCAAGGGGCCCAGAACACTGAAGCTTTCTTT	CASRPTFGQGAQNTEAFF
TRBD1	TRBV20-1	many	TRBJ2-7	TGCAGTGCCAACCGGGACAGCTCCTACGAGCAGTACTTC	CSANRDSSYEQYF
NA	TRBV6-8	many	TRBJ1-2	TGTGCCAGCAACCCCCGGACGGTGTATGGCTACACCTTC	CASNPRTVYGYTF
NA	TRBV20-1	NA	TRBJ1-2	TGCAGTGGCCAAGAGGGCGCAGGGGGCTACACCTTC	CSGQEGAGGYTF
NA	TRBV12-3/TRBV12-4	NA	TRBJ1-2	TGTGCCAGCACCCCGCTCGGTACTTATGGCTACACCTTC	CASTPLGTYGYTF
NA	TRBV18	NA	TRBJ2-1	TGTGCCAGCTCTCCAAACGAAGACAGTGAGCAGTTCTTC	CASSPNEDSEQFF